This T cell receptor beta chain was retrieved from a study of OX40 agonist ivuxolimab in advanced cancers. To note about this clone: What it recognizes is unknown.

Germline V gene sequence: CDR1 MNHEY, CDR2 SVGAGI. CDR3 length: 15 residues. V lost 1 base, J lost 1 base, and 8 bases lay in between. Only in-frame clones appear in the TCRdb table, and some are missing; sequencing was by immunoSEQ multiplex PCR. Of roughly 20,000 clones detected, about 70% appear once; the ten largest clones hold about a third. Study-level results: On average, CD8+ T cells had more expanded clones than CD4+. Among some nonresponders, normalized T-cell clonal expansion was also low.

The sequence came from an adult with an advanced solid tumor such as melanoma, head and neck, liver or kidney cancer. The specimen comprised CD4+ or CD8+ T cells sorted from blood, sampled in a trial of the OX40 agonist ivuxolimab. This chain uses TRBV6-5 with TRBJ1-5; D is undetermined. The CDR3 bases are TGTGCCAGCAGTTACTTTAAGGGAAGCAATCAGCCCCAGCATTTT. Translation: CASSYFKGSNQPQHF.